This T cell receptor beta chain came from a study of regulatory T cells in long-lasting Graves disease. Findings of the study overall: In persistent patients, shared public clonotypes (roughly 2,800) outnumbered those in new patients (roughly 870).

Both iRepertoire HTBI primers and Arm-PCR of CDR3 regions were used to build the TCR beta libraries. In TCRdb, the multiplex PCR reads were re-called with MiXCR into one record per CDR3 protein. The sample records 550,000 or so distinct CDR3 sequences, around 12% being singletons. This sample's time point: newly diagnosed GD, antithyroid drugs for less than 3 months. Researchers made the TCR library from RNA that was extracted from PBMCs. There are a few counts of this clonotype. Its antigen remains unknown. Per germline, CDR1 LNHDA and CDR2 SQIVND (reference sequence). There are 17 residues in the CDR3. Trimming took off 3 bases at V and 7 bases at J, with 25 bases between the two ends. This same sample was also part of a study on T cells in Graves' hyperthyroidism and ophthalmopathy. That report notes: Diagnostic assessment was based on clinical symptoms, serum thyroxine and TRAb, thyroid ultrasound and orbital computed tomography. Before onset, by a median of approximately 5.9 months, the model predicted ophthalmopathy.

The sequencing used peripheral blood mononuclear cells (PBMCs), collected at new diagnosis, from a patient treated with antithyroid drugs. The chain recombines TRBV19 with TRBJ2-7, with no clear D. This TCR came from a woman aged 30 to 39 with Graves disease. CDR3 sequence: CASSILDPILSAKEQYF. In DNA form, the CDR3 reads TGTGCCAGTAGTATCCTCGACCCGATTCTCTCCGCTAAGGAGCAGTACTTC.